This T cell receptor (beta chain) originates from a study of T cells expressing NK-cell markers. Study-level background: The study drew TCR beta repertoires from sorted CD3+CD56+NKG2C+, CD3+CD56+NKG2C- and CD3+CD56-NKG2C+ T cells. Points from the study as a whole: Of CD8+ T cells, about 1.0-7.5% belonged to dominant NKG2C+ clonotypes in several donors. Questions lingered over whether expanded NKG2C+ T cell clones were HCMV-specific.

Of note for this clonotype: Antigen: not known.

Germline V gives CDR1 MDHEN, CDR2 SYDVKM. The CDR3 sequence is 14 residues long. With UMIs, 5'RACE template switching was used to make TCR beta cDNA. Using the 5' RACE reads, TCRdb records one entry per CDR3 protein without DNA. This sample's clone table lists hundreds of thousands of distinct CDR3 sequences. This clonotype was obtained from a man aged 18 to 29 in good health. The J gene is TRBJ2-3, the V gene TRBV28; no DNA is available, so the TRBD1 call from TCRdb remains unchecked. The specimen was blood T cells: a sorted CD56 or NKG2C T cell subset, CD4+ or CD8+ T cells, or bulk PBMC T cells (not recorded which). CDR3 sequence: CASSPSLITDTQYF.